These T cell receptor beta chains were read from a single sample in a study of blood T cells in healthy people across ages. MiXCR, run by TCRdb on the 5' RACE reads, gives a single entry per CDR3 protein. The sample has 760,000 or so distinct CDR3 sequences, around 25% seen once. This sample was also put to use in a study of T cells of mothers and their children.

Input material: blood. Receptors were obtained from a boy younger than 18 in good health. The CDR3 runs from the conserved cysteine through the conserved F or W. A D gene is named only where the DNA matches it firmly. Expanded clones get a size class; other rows say once, few or many, or leave the size out.

d_gene: NA; j_gene: TRBJ1-6; abundance: NA; v_gene: TRBV12-3/TRBV12-4; len: 15; CDR3nt: TGTGCCAGCAGTTCTTTAGCCTTGGATAATTCACCCCTCCACTTT; CDR3aa: CASSSLALDNSPLHF
d_gene: TRBD2; j_gene: TRBJ2-7; abundance: NA; v_gene: TRBV11-3; len: 17; CDR3nt: TGTGCCAGCAGCTTAGATGGTGGGGCTAGCGGCGCCTACGAGCAGTACTTC; CDR3aa: CASSLDGGASGAYEQYF
d_gene: NA; j_gene: TRBJ2-1; abundance: NA; v_gene: TRBV9; len: 13; CDR3nt: TGTGCCAGCAGCGGAGGGGTCGGCAATGAGCAGTTCTTC; CDR3aa: CASSGGVGNEQFF
d_gene: NA; j_gene: TRBJ2-2; abundance: NA; v_gene: TRBV9; len: 14; CDR3nt: TGTGCCAGCAGCGTCAGAATAAACACCGGGGAGCTGTTTTTT; CDR3aa: CASSVRINTGELFF
d_gene: TRBD2; j_gene: TRBJ2-5; abundance: NA; v_gene: TRBV6-6; len: 16; CDR3nt: TGTGCCAGCAGTTTCGTTACGGGACTACAGTATGAGACCCAGTACTTC; CDR3aa: CASSFVTGLQYETQYF
d_gene: NA; j_gene: TRBJ2-3; abundance: many; v_gene: TRBV2; len: 17; CDR3nt: TGTGCCAGCAGTGAAAATCCTGGTGGCGGGGGCACAGATACGCAGTATTTT; CDR3aa: CASSENPGGGGTDTQYF
d_gene: NA; j_gene: TRBJ1-1; abundance: NA; v_gene: TRBV25-1; len: 13; CDR3nt: TGTGCCAGCAGAGTACAGGAGAACACTGAAGCTTTCTTT; CDR3aa: CASRVQENTEAFF
d_gene: TRBD2; j_gene: TRBJ2-1; abundance: NA; v_gene: TRBV7-9; len: 15; CDR3nt: TGTGCCAGCACCCAGGGACTAGCGGCCTACAATGAGCAGTTCTTC; CDR3aa: CASTQGLAAYNEQFF
d_gene: TRBD1; j_gene: TRBJ2-4; abundance: few; v_gene: TRBV6-5; len: 13; CDR3nt: TGTGCCAGCAGTGGGGGACAGCCCCCCATTCAGTACTTC; CDR3aa: CASSGGQPPIQYF
d_gene: NA; j_gene: TRBJ2-7; abundance: few; v_gene: TRBV29-1; len: 14; CDR3nt: TGCAGCGTTGGATCTCTCGGGGGTTCCTACGAGCAGTACTTC; CDR3aa: CSVGSLGGSYEQYF
d_gene: NA; j_gene: TRBJ2-5; abundance: few; v_gene: TRBV6-5; len: 14; CDR3nt: TGTGCCAGCCGTCGAGTGGGGGCTCGGGAGACCCAGTACTTC; CDR3aa: CASRRVGARETQYF
d_gene: NA; j_gene: TRBJ2-3; abundance: NA; v_gene: TRBV12-3/TRBV12-4; len: 16; CDR3nt: TGTGCCAGCAGCCCTGGCCCGGTAGCGGGCACAGATACGCAGTATTTT; CDR3aa: CASSPGPVAGTDTQYF
d_gene: TRBD2; j_gene: TRBJ2-7; abundance: NA; v_gene: TRBV5-5; len: 17; CDR3nt: TGTGCCAGCAGCTCGTCGATGCTAGCGGGAGGTCCCCACGAGCAGTACTTC; CDR3aa: CASSSSMLAGGPHEQYF
d_gene: NA; j_gene: TRBJ2-7; abundance: NA; v_gene: TRBV29-1; len: 13; CDR3nt: TGCAGCGTTGTGTTACCGAAGTCCTACGAGCAGTACTTC; CDR3aa: CSVVLPKSYEQYF
d_gene: NA; j_gene: TRBJ1-1; abundance: NA; v_gene: TRBV29-1; len: 13; CDR3nt: TGCAGCGTTGCTGGGGGAGGGGGCACTGAAGCTTTCTTT; CDR3aa: CSVAGGGGTEAFF
d_gene: NA; j_gene: TRBJ1-1; abundance: NA; v_gene: TRBV5-1; len: 14; CDR3nt: TGCGCCAGCAGGGCCCAGGGAAGTGGCACTGAAGCTTTCTTT; CDR3aa: CASRAQGSGTEAFF
d_gene: NA; j_gene: TRBJ2-3; abundance: few; v_gene: TRBV29-1; len: 14; CDR3nt: TGCAGCGTCGGTGGGGACCCAGGGTCAGATACGCAGTATTTT; CDR3aa: CSVGGDPGSDTQYF
d_gene: NA; j_gene: TRBJ2-1; abundance: NA; v_gene: TRBV10-3; len: 15; CDR3nt: TGTGCCATCAGTGATTGGAAAGGGGGATTTGATGAGCAGTTCTTC; CDR3aa: CAISDWKGGFDEQFF
d_gene: TRBD1; j_gene: TRBJ2-7; abundance: NA; v_gene: TRBV7-9; len: 16; CDR3nt: TGTGCCAGCAGCCCTTGGGCTGGACAGGGCTCCTGCGAGCAGTACTTC; CDR3aa: CASSPWAGQGSCEQYF
d_gene: NA; j_gene: TRBJ2-1; abundance: NA; v_gene: TRBV3-1; len: 12; CDR3nt: TGTGCCAGCAGCCCTCCAAAGCGGCCTCCGGTCTTC; CDR3aa: CASSPPKRPPVF
d_gene: NA; j_gene: TRBJ1-1; abundance: NA; v_gene: TRBV4-1; len: 15; CDR3nt: TGCGCCAGCAGCCAAGGTCCGGGGGCGCTTACTGAAGCTTTCTTT; CDR3aa: CASSQGPGALTEAFF
d_gene: NA; j_gene: TRBJ1-2; abundance: few; v_gene: TRBV6-5; len: 16; CDR3nt: TGTGCCAGCAGTTACTCTTCGGGAGAAGCTAACTATGGCTACACCTTC; CDR3aa: CASSYSSGEANYGYTF